A single T cell receptor beta chain is shown here with its context. Participant age was roughly 18 to 95 years, and participants resided in roughly 25 US areas. Cohorts were based on clinical histories the participants reported. The data originate from a study of blood T cell repertoires in COVID-19. Overall study context: COVID-19 samples, acute and convalescent, were from the United States, Italy and Spain. Sources were T cells, B-cell-depleted T cells, or PBMCs; the material itself was cDNA or gDNA.

The V and J ends lost 3 bases and 0 bases respectively, with 21 bases between them. Germline V gene data show CDR1 as MNHEY and CDR2 as SMNVEV (reference sequence). The CDR3 spans 19 residues. Profiling relied on immunoSEQ multiplex PCR, and the TCRdb table lists in-frame clones only, not all of them. The repertoire holds roughly 250,000 clones, with roughly 91% as singletons. The sequenced sample was PBMCs or T cells enriched from blood (not recorded which). The chain carries TRBV27 and TRBJ1-3; D unclear. The receptor's source is a woman between 40 and 55 years old with acute COVID-19. The CDR3 is CASSFSAPVGSRSGNTIYF. The CDR3 region has the DNA TGTGCCAGCAGTTTTAGCGCACCGGTCGGGAGCCGCTCTGGAAACACCATATATTTT.